The clone carrying this TCR beta chain was counted between two and nine times. As yet, its antigen is unknown. The CDR3 runs to 14 residues. Germline-derived CDR1 and CDR2 are ENHRY and SYGVKD. V lost 4 bases to trimming and J lost 1 base, with 8 bases between them. cDNA synthesis used the whole RNA isolate, giving expressed TCRB sequences. TCRdb's table, derived via immunoSEQ multiplex PCR, lists solely in-frame clones and lacks some. The data contain under 900,000 clones, 17% of them singletons. The sample comes from a study of beta chain features in type 1 diabetes. Whole-study findings and limits: For Type 1 diabetes patients, all four CD4+ subsets carried TCRB CDR3s that were moderately but significantly shorter.

CD45RO/CCR7/CD25/CD127/CD95/CD27 sorting isolated CD4+ naive, central memory, regulatory and stem cell-like memory cells. The chain joins TRBV10-3 to TRBJ1-5; D remains unclear. The sequencing sample was made of naive CD4+ T cells from blood. This clonotype was obtained from a woman aged 18-29 years in good health. CDR3: CAISVEGSNQPQHF. CDR3 DNA: TGTGCCATCAGTGTAGAGGGAAGCAATCAGCCCCAGCATTTT.